This TCR beta chain was recorded in a study of blood T cell repertoires in COVID-19. Overall study: PBMCs, B-cell-depleted T cells, or T cells provided the cDNA or gDNA that made up the material.

The V gene lost 3 bases and the J gene lost 7 bases, with 16 bases spanning the gap. From germline, CDR1 is SGHTA and CDR2 FQGNSA. The CDR3 contains 15 residues. Authors' methods: Reference gene primer amplification in the assay estimated nucleated cell counts. Method: immunoSEQ multiplex PCR; TCRdb's copy keeps in-frame clones and lacks some. V and J calls and clone size are copied from that table; D and trimming were computed from the DNA. This sample has about 120,000 clones, with just over 75% found just once. The chain uses TRBV7-2 and TRBJ1-3; D is possibly TRBD1 (5 bases). The receptor was isolated from a woman aged 80 or older with acute or convalescent COVID-19. The sample comprised peripheral blood. The CDR3 coding sequence is TGTGCCAGCAGCTTGGGGCGGGGATCCCCCAACACCATATATTTT. It encodes CASSLGRGSPNTIYF. The full variable domain, in which reference TRBV7-2 and TRBJ1-3 provide the parts outside the CDR3, is GAGVSQSPSNKVTEKGKDVELRCDPISGHTALYWYRQSLGQGLEFLIYFQGNSAPDKSGLPSDRFSAERTGGSVSTLTIQRTQQEDSAVYLCASSLGRGSPNTIYFGEGSWLTVV.